Each of the 26 T cell receptor beta chains below was sequenced from the same sample in a study of cytomegalovirus exposure and HLA in healthy donors. The PCR contained 60 Vbeta and 13 Jbeta primers. TCRdb keeps only in-frame clones here, not all; method: immunoSEQ multiplex PCR. The top ten clones hold around 3% of a sample with roughly 110,000 clones, about 75% of them seen once. Specimen: PBMCs. These receptors were obtained from a male donor in good health and CMV-seropositive.

The chain employs TRBV7-9 and TRBJ2-7; D is possibly TRBD1 (6 bases). Germline CDR1 reads SEHNR; CDR2 reads FQNEAQ (reference sequence). The CDR3 consists of 14 residues. Between the trimmed V and J ends, which lost 2 bases and 9 bases, there was a span of 17 bases. The CDR3 nucleotides are TGTGCCAGCAGCTTAAGTGACAGGTTTACGGGGCAGTACTTC. Translating it yields CASSLSDRFTGQYF. Supplemented by reference TRBV7-9 and TRBJ2-7, the full variable domain reads DTGVSQNPRHKITKRGQNVTFRCDPISEHNRLYWYRQTLGQGPEFLTYFQNEAQLEKSRLLSDRFSAERPKGSFSTLEIQRTEQGDSAMYLCASSLSDRFTGQYFGPGTRLTVT.

This clone was seen more than once but under ten times. The rearrangement uses TRBV29-1 and TRBJ1-2; no definite D call. The germline V and J ends were trimmed by 4 bases and 8 bases, with 14 bases remaining between them. This CDR3 comprises 12 residues. Germline V CDR1 and CDR2: SQVTM, ANQGSEA. The CDR3 coding sequence is TGCAGCGTTGCCCGGGATCTGAGGGGCTACACCTTC. Translation: CSVARDLRGYTF.

This clone is a singleton in its sample. Here the CDR3 reads CASSGRQSGGASTGELFF. The CDR3 DNA reads TGTGCCAGCAGCGGGAGACAAAGCGGGGGGGCCAGCACCGGGGAGCTGTTTTTT. V is TRBV9 and J is TRBJ2-2, with TRBD2 identical over 10 bases. The CDR3 sequence is 18 residues long. CDR1 and CDR2 from the germline V gene are SGDLS and YYNGEE. Losses at the gene ends were 3 bases for V and 4 bases for J; bases not matched to a gene: 12.

The V and J genes are TRBV15 and TRBJ2-1; TRBD2 matches at 10 bases. The V segment lost 5 bases and the J segment 4 bases; nucleotides outside the gene matches: 2. Germline-derived CDR1 and CDR2 are LNHNV and YYDKDF (reference sequence). This CDR3 has 14 residues. CDR3 nucleotide sequence: TGTGCCACCAGCTCTAGCGGGGGATACAATGAGCAGTTCTTC. Protein: CATSSSGGYNEQFF.

The gene calls are TRBV7-9 and TRBJ1-1; maybe TRBD1 (5 bases). CDR1 is SEHNR and CDR2 is FQNEAQ in the germline V gene (reference sequence). Deletions cut 6 bases from V and 4 bases from J, with 9 bases between. The CDR3 length is 12 residues. CDR3 DNA sequence: TGTGCCAGCAGACTGGGGGGCACTGAAGCTTTCTTT. Protein product: CASRLGGTEAFF.

The chain is built from TRBV28 and TRBJ1-2, with TRBD1 identical over 9 bases. V was pared by 5 bases and J by 7 bases, with 14 bases of the junction left unmatched. The CDR3 sequence is 16 residues long. Germline V lookup: CDR1 MDHEN, CDR2 SYDVKM. CDR3 coding DNA: TGTGCCAGCAGTCTAATTATGCAGGGACAGGGTCGTGGCTACACCTTC. This codes for CASSLIMQGQGRGYTF.

The chain employs TRBV4-2 and TRBJ2-3, with D unclear. This CDR3 region has 14 residues. Germline lookup yields CDR1 LGHNA and CDR2 YNFKEQ. V lost 1 base and J 3 bases, leaving 8 bases between the germline ends. The CDR3 region is CASSQAQATDTQYF. The CDR3 DNA sequence: TGTGCCAGCAGCCAAGCCCAGGCGACAGATACGCAGTATTTT.

This clone was observed a handful of times. The chain recombines TRBV28 with TRBJ2-7; D is unresolved. The CDR3 spans 14 residues. With 3 bases removed from V and 3 bases from J, the gap between germline ends came to 12 bases. CDR1 MDHEN and CDR2 SYDVKM come from the germline V gene. The CDR3 loop is CASSFPSQIYEQYF. The CDR3 DNA reads as TGTGCCAGCAGTTTTCCCTCCCAGATCTACGAGCAGTACTTC. Together with reference TRBV28 and TRBJ2-7, the CDR3 gives the full variable domain: DVKVTQSSRYLVKRTGEKVFLECVQDMDHENMFWYRQDPGLGLRLIYFSYDVKMKEKGDIPEGYSVSREKKERFSLILESASTNQTSMYLCASSFPSQIYEQYFGPGTRLTVT.

The genes are TRBV19 and TRBJ1-1, with D perhaps TRBD1 (6 bases). The germline V and J ends were trimmed by 6 bases and 1 base, with 9 bases remaining between them. The CDR3 has 13 amino acids. Germline assignment: CDR1 LNHDA and CDR2 SQIVND (reference sequence). CDR3 nucleotides: TGTGCCAGTAGACCCAGGGGGAACACTGAAGCTTTCTTT. It is translated as CASRPRGNTEAFF.

V is TRBV28 and J is TRBJ1-2, with D unclear. Germline V gene sequence: CDR1 MDHEN, CDR2 SYDVKM. Between the trimmed V and J ends, which lost 3 bases and 5 bases, there was a span of 10 bases. CDR3 length: 13 residues. This CDR3 is CASSLGSPYGYTF. In DNA form, the CDR3 reads TGTGCCAGCAGTTTGGGCAGTCCGTATGGCTACACCTTC.

This clone was seen only once. The V and J genes are TRBV14 and TRBJ1-4; unclear D gene. The length of the CDR3 is 13 residues. The germline V gene encodes CDR1 SGHDN and CDR2 FVKESK. V lost 8 bases to trimming and J lost 4 bases, with 11 bases between them. CDR3 nucleotides: TGTGCCAGCGAGGGTTGGAGTAATGAAAAACTGTTTTTT. Amino acids: CASEGWSNEKLFF.

The chain recombines TRBV7-2 with TRBJ2-1; TRBD2 agrees at 11 bases. The CDR3 runs 17 residues. J gave up 5 bases and V 3 bases, and 9 bases lay outside the gene matches. Germline V lookup: CDR1 SGHTA, CDR2 FQGNSA. The CDR3 here is CASSFSSGTSGNNEQFF. For the CDR3, the DNA is TGTGCCAGCAGCTTTTCCTCCGGGACTAGCGGAAACAATGAGCAGTTCTTC.

This clone was seen a few times. This chain joins TRBV7-2 and TRBJ2-1, with a weak D call TRBD2 (5 bases). V was shortened by 5 bases and J by 12 bases, with 14 bases between the two germline ends. CDR3 length: 12 residues. Looked up from germline, CDR1 is SGHTA and CDR2 is FQGNSA. CDR3 DNA: TGTGCCAGCAGCGCGGACTCTCCCCGGCAGTTCTTC. Residues: CASSADSPRQFF.

The chain couples TRBV5-1 to TRBJ2-1; 8 positions match TRBD2. The CDR3 has 16 residues. CDR1 and CDR2 (germline): SGHRS, YFSETQ. After removal of 1 base from V and 5 bases from J, the junction contained 8 bases not matched to a gene. The CDR3 nucleotides read TGCGCCAGCAGCTTGTTCCCAGCGGGAGTAAACAATGAGCAGTTCTTC. This gives the protein CASSLFPAGVNNEQFF.

The chain couples TRBV4-1 to TRBJ2-5; 9 bases fit TRBD2. J gave up 4 bases and V 4 bases, and 10 bases lay outside the gene matches. Per the germline V gene, CDR1 is MGHRA and CDR2 is YSYEKL. The CDR3 contains 16 residues. This chain's CDR3 is CASSPRGSGGIETQYF. The CDR3, as DNA: TGCGCCAGCAGCCCCAGGGGTAGCGGGGGTATAGAGACCCAGTACTTC.

The chain carries TRBV4-1 and TRBJ2-3; a possible D gene is TRBD1 (6 bases). Germline assignment: CDR1 MGHRA and CDR2 YSYEKL. Trimming removed 1 base from V and 1 base from J, with 12 bases in between. This CDR3 comprises 16 residues. CDR3 DNA: TGCGCCAGCAGCCAAGCCCCAGGGGCCGGCACAGATACGCAGTATTTT. Amino acid sequence: CASSQAPGAGTDTQYF.

This clone has more than one count but fewer than ten. The V gene is TRBV15, the J gene TRBJ1-4; TRBD1 agrees at 7 bases. The CDR3 runs to 15 residues. Germline assignment: CDR1 LNHNV and CDR2 YYDKDF (reference sequence). The V gene end was trimmed by 0 bases and the J gene end by 7 bases; junction bases not matched to a gene: 5. The CDR3, as DNA: TGTGCCACCAGCAGAGATGCCAGGGGGTCTGAAAAACTGTTTTTT. Translating gives CATSRDARGSEKLFF.

Only one count was recorded for this clone. The chain uses TRBV19 and TRBJ2-3, with 7 bases aligning to TRBD1. This CDR3 is built from 16 residues. CDR1 and CDR2 (germline): LNHDA, SQIVND (reference sequence). The ends lost 4 bases at V and 0 bases at J; junction bases unmatched: 7. The CDR3 nucleotides are TGTGCCAGTAGTACCCGGGACAGAACTAGCACAGATACGCAGTATTTT. This gives the protein CASSTRDRTSTDTQYF.

V and J are TRBV6-4 and TRBJ2-1; TRBD2 aligns across 14 bases. The CDR3 runs to 16 residues. The germline CDR1 and CDR2 sequences are MRHNA and SNTAGT. V trimming: 2 bases; J trimming: 6 bases; junction bases outside the gene matches: 3. The CDR3 spells CASSDQGLAGVNEQFF. CDR3 DNA sequence: TGTGCCAGCAGTGACCAGGGACTAGCGGGAGTCAATGAGCAGTTCTTC.

This rearrangement joins TRBV28 to TRBJ1-6, with D unresolved. V lost 3 bases and J lost 6, with 9 bases in between. The CDR3 covers 14 residues. Germline-derived CDR1 and CDR2 are MDHEN and SYDVKM. The CDR3 nucleotides are TGTGCCAGCAGTTTCCCAGACACTAATTCACCCCTCCACTTT. Residues: CASSFPDTNSPLHF. The variable domain in full, completed from reference TRBV28 and TRBJ1-6, reads DVKVTQSSRYLVKRTGEKVFLECVQDMDHENMFWYRQDPGLGLRLIYFSYDVKMKEKGDIPEGYSVSREKKERFSLILESASTNQTSMYLCASSFPDTNSPLHFGNGTRLTVT.

V gene TRBV7-3 combines with J gene TRBJ2-1, with D unresolved. Trimming pared 1 base from V and 4 bases from J, leaving 5 bases between. Per germline, CDR1 SGHTA and CDR2 FQGTGA. This CDR3 comprises 13 residues. CDR3 coding DNA: TGTGCCAGCAGCTTAAGAGGTTACAATGAGCAGTTCTTC. Translating it yields CASSLRGYNEQFF.

The V call is TRBV2, the J call TRBJ2-3, with D uncertain. V lost 3 bases and J 8 bases, leaving 12 bases between the germline ends. CDR3 length: 13 residues. CDR1 is SNHLY, CDR2 FYNNEI, per germline. The CDR3 is CASSEAESGTQYF. The CDR3 DNA sequence: TGTGCCAGCAGTGAGGCAGAGTCGGGTACGCAGTATTTT.

The chain couples TRBV30 to TRBJ2-3; 8 bases fit TRBD1. The V gene end was trimmed by 8 bases and the J gene end by 5 bases; junction bases not matched to a gene: 12. Germline assignment: CDR1 GTSNPN and CDR2 SVGIG (reference sequence). CDR3 length equals 14 residues. CDR3 region: CAQGTGSRLDTQYF. CDR3 DNA sequence: TGTGCCCAAGGGACAGGCAGTCGGCTAGATACGCAGTATTTT.

The CDR3 loop is CASSAGGGVVSNEKLFF. The CDR3 DNA is TGTGCCAGCAGTGCCGGTGGGGGGGTGGTGTCTAATGAAAAACTGTTTTTT. The chain joins TRBV6-1 to TRBJ1-4; TRBD1 is a possible D gene (5 bases). Germline V gene sequence: CDR1 MNHNS, CDR2 SASEGT. CDR3 length: 17 amino acids. V was trimmed by 4 bases and J by 3 bases, leaving 18 bases between them.

The chain employs TRBV5-6 and TRBJ2-5, with 12 positions matching TRBD2. The trim removed 3 bases at V and 5 bases at J, leaving 11 bases unmatched. This CDR3 region has 17 residues. Germline CDR1 is SGHDT and CDR2 is YYEEEE. The CDR3 loop is CASSSPSGRGIGETQYF. CDR3 nucleotide sequence: TGTGCCAGCAGCTCTCCTAGCGGGAGGGGGATAGGGGAGACCCAGTACTTC.

V gene TRBV6-6 combines with J gene TRBJ2-5, with a weak D call TRBD2 (5 bases). The CDR3 contains 14 residues. Trimming removed 6 bases at V and 5 bases at J, with 16 bases between. Germline V gene lookup returns CDR1 MNHNY and CDR2 SVGAGI (reference sequence). The CDR3 spells CASSTGGRRETQYF. The CDR3 DNA reads TGTGCCAGCAGCACCGGAGGACGCAGGGAGACCCAGTACTTC.